This TCR beta chain was captured by sequencing in a study of beta chain features in type 1 diabetes. For the study at large: Age and gender were similar between patients and healthy donors, as were cell yields. Study-wide results and limits: An over-representation of cells with high TCR expression could result from cDNA sequencing. PCR might preferentially amplify shorter templates, equally in patients and controls. Researchers report that Type 1 diabetes patients had moderately but significantly shorter TCRB CDR3s across all four CD4+ subsets.

Comment on this clone: What it binds is not known.

The CDR3 runs 15 residues. Germline values: CDR1 PRHDT, CDR2 FYEKMQ (reference sequence). The ends were cut back, 0 bases at V and 1 base at J, with 10 bases in the middle. Investigators reverse transcribed all isolated RNA, so they sequenced expressed TCRB transcripts. Measured with immunoSEQ multiplex PCR; TCRdb has only the in-frame clones, and not every one. Of 150,000 to 190,000 clones listed, around 10% are singletons. The clonotype originates from a man aged 25-45 years with type 1 diabetes. The material sequenced was central memory CD4+ T cells from blood. This rearrangement joins TRBV13 to TRBJ2-7; D may be TRBD2 (5 bases). The CDR3 loop is CASSLGLGGSYEQYF. DNA for the CDR3: TGTGCCAGCAGCTTAGGACTAGGCGGGTCCTACGAGCAGTACTTC. The whole variable domain, remainder taken from reference TRBV13 and TRBJ2-7, is AAGVIQSPRHLIKEKRETATLKCYPIPRHDTVYWYQQGPGQDPQFLISFYEKMQSDKGSIPDRFSAQQFSDYHSELNMSSLELGDSALYFCASSLGLGGSYEQYFGPGTRLTVT.